The 20 T cell receptor beta chains in this list originate from one sample, sequenced in a study of blood T cell repertoires in COVID-19. Repertoires were generated with immunoSEQ multiplex PCR, while TCRdb's copy carries only in-frame clones and drops some. The sample has 210,000 or so clones; 82% are singletons. The specimen sequenced was peripheral blood. These receptors originate from a woman aged 40 to 50 with acute or convalescent COVID-19.

The chain employs TRBV4-3 and TRBJ2-7; possible D gene TRBD2, 5 bases. CDR1 LGHNA and CDR2 YSLEER come from the germline V gene. The CDR3 has 13 residues. The V and J ends lost 4 bases and 4 bases respectively, with 11 bases between them. The CDR3 loop reads CASSLAPGYEQYF. CDR3 in DNA: TGCGCCAGCAGCCTAGCGCCCGGGTACGAGCAGTACTTC.

The chain combines TRBV4-1 with TRBJ2-7; 10 bases map to TRBD1. This CDR3 has 15 amino acids. With 1 base clipped from V and 3 bases from J, the junction kept 3 bases outside the gene matches. CDR1 MGHRA and CDR2 YSYEKL come from the germline V gene. The CDR3 nucleotides read TGCGCCAGCAGCCAAGCCGGGGACAGGGGCTACGAGCAGTACTTC. Amino acid sequence: CASSQAGDRGYEQYF.

The V and J genes are TRBV27 and TRBJ1-1, with D possibly matching TRBD1 (5 bases). Germline CDR1 and CDR2: MNHEY and SMNVEV (reference sequence). Trimming stripped 10 bases from V and 4 bases from J, with 16 bases between. CDR3 length equals 13 residues. The CDR3 DNA is TGTGCCACCAAACTGGGGCTAGGCACTGAAGCTTTCTTT. Protein sequence: CATKLGLGTEAFF.

The chain combines TRBV19 with TRBJ1-1; 7 bases fit TRBD1. The ends lost 6 bases at V and 5 bases at J; junction bases unmatched: 3. This CDR3 region has 12 residues. CDR1 and CDR2 from the germline V gene are LNHDA and SQIVND (reference sequence). The CDR3 reads CASRYRGTEAFF. In nucleotides, the CDR3 is TGTGCCAGTAGATACAGGGGAACTGAAGCTTTCTTT.

The V call is TRBV19, the J call TRBJ2-7; 9 bases are a match to TRBD2. Trimming took 5 bases from V and 2 from J; bases not matched to a gene: 7. CDR3 length: 15 residues. Germline V gives CDR1 LNHDA, CDR2 SQIVND (reference sequence). CDR3 amino acids: CASSRPGLATYEQYF. The DNA of the CDR3 is TGTGCCAGTAGTCGTCCGGGACTAGCCACCTACGAGCAGTACTTC.

The chain carries TRBV6-2 or TRBV6-3 and TRBJ2-7; the match to TRBD2 covers 10 bases. CDR3 length equals 15 residues. Germline CDR1 is MNHEY and CDR2 is SVGEGT. The trim removed 5 bases at V and 0 bases at J, leaving 4 bases unmatched. CDR3: CASSTGLAVSYEQYF. CDR3 bases: TGTGCCAGCAGTACAGGACTAGCGGTCTCCTACGAGCAGTACTTC.

This chain's CDR3 is CASSPGQPNEKLFF. As DNA, the CDR3 is TGTGCCAGCAGTCCCGGACAGCCTAATGAAAAACTGTTTTTT. The rearrangement joins TRBV11-2 to TRBJ1-4, with TRBD1 as a possible D gene (6 bases). The germline gives CDR1 SGHAT, CDR2 FQNNGV. This CDR3 contains 14 residues. The V gene lost 6 bases and the J gene lost 3 bases, with 11 bases spanning the gap.

V usage is TRBV29-1 and J usage is TRBJ1-1; no firm D call. The V end was cut by 1 base, the J end by 5 bases, with 14 bases between. Germline-derived CDR1 and CDR2 are SQVTM and ANQGSEA. The CDR3 sequence is 14 residues long. CDR3 sequence (DNA): TGCAGCGTTGAAGTCGCGGGTAGGAAGACTGAAGCTTTCTTT. It specifies CSVEVAGRKTEAFF.

The chain couples TRBV25-1 to TRBJ2-7; 7 bases map to TRBD2. J lost 3 bases, V lost 6 bases, and 8 bases had no gene match. The CDR3 runs 14 residues. Looked up from germline, CDR1 is MGHDK and CDR2 is SYGVNS. CDR3 protein: CASRDDTGGYEQYF. The CDR3, as DNA: TGTGCCAGCAGAGACGATACGGGGGGCTACGAGCAGTACTTC.

This clone was detected only once. The CDR3 loop reads CASSQDEWGAGGANPTDTQYF. The CDR3 nucleotides read TGCGCCAGCAGCCAAGATGAGTGGGGAGCGGGGGGGGCGAATCCCACAGATACGCAGTATTTT. This chain joins TRBV4-1 and TRBJ2-3; 10 bases map to TRBD2. V lost 0 bases to trimming and J lost 2 bases; unmatched junction nucleotides: 17. Germline V lookup: CDR1 MGHRA, CDR2 YSYEKL. This CDR3 is 21 amino acids long.

The chain uses TRBV3-1 (or the pseudogene TRBV3-2) and TRBJ2-2; 9 positions match TRBD1. The CDR3 runs 16 residues. V lost 4 bases and J lost 3; bases outside the gene matches: 6. Germline lookup yields CDR1 LGHDT and CDR2 YNNKEL (reference sequence). The CDR3 DNA reads as TGTGCCAGCAGCCCGCCGACAGGGGGAGACACCGGGGAGCTGTTTTTT. Protein sequence: CASSPPTGGDTGELFF.

In its sample, this clone was seen a few times. The chain joins TRBV9 to TRBJ2-1; 16 nucleotides agree with TRBD2. The V gene's germline CDR1 is SGDLS and CDR2 YYNGEE. The CDR3 is 16 amino acids. V was pared by 4 bases and J by 9 bases, with 7 bases of the junction left unmatched. The CDR3: CASSQGTSGRAGEQFF. Written as DNA, the CDR3 is TGTGCCAGCAGCCAAGGGACTAGCGGGAGGGCCGGTGAGCAGTTCTTC.

This clone was seen a single time. The chain links TRBV24-1 to TRBJ2-1, with D possibly TRBD1 on 5 matching bases. V was clipped by 4 bases and J by 3 bases, with 9 bases between them. This CDR3 region has 14 residues. Germline lookup yields CDR1 KGHDR and CDR2 SFDVKD. This CDR3 is CATSDPGHYNEQFF. The DNA of the CDR3 is TGTGCCACCAGTGACCCTGGACACTACAATGAGCAGTTCTTC.

The sample holds one count of this clone. This chain links TRBV6-5 with TRBJ1-1; a weak D match, TRBD1 (6 bases). Germline CDR1 and CDR2: MNHEY and SVGAGI. Deletions cut 2 bases from V and 7 bases from J, with 14 bases between. The CDR3 runs 14 residues. The CDR3 nucleotides read TGTGCCAGCAGTTACCAACAGGGAATGGGTGAAGCTTTCTTT. Translation: CASSYQQGMGEAFF.

The chain is built from TRBV19 and TRBJ1-5, with D hard to call. The CDR3 contains 15 residues. Trimming removed 4 bases from V and 0 bases from J, with 10 bases in between. Per the germline V gene, CDR1 is LNHDA and CDR2 is SQIVND (reference sequence). CDR3 bases: TGTGCCAGTAGTAAACAGAAATATAGCAATCAGCCCCAGCATTTT. Protein sequence: CASSKQKYSNQPQHF.

This clone came up a few times. The genes are TRBV7-9 and TRBJ2-7; TRBD2 is a possible D gene (6 bases). With 8 bases removed from V and 4 bases from J, the gap between germline ends came to 15 bases. The CDR3 has 13 residues. Germline-derived CDR1 and CDR2 are SEHNR and FQNEAQ (reference sequence). CDR3 bases: TGTGCCAGCGGCCTCCTAGCGTCTTACGAGCAGTACTTC. Its protein product is CASGLLASYEQYF.

This chain connects TRBV15 to TRBJ1-1; 12 bases map to TRBD1. The CDR3 totals 14 residues. Germline V gives CDR1 LNHNV, CDR2 YYDKDF (reference sequence). V trimming: 3 bases; J trimming: 9 bases; junction bases outside the gene matches: 5. The CDR3 DNA sequence: TGTGCCACCAGCAGCCGGGACAGGGGGCGTAAAGCTTTCTTT. Protein product: CATSSRDRGRKAFF. Based on the CDR3 plus reference TRBV15 and TRBJ1-1, the full variable domain is DAMVIQNPRYQVTQFGKPVTLSCSQTLNHNVMYWYQQKSSQAPKLLFHYYDKDFNNEADTPDNFQSRRPNTSFCFLDIRSPGLGDTAMYLCATSSRDRGRKAFFGQGTRLTVV.

V is TRBV3-1 (or the pseudogene TRBV3-2) and J is TRBJ2-2; D might be TRBD1 (5 bases). V was cut by 4 bases and J by 4 bases, with 13 bases left in between. From germline, CDR1 is LGHDT and CDR2 YNNKEL (reference sequence). The CDR3 has 15 residues. The CDR3: CASSPTPRGTGELFF. Written as DNA, the CDR3 is TGTGCCAGCAGCCCGACTCCTAGGGGCACCGGGGAGCTGTTTTTT.

This clone came up once. The chain uses TRBV5-1 and TRBJ1-2; D gene ambiguous. The germline V and J ends were trimmed by 1 base and 6 bases, with 7 bases remaining between them. The CDR3 spans 12 residues. Germline lookup yields CDR1 SGHRS and CDR2 YFSETQ. The CDR3 DNA is TGCGCCAGCAGCTTGTCGGGAAATGGCTACACCTTC. Protein: CASSLSGNGYTF. Full variable domain (outside the CDR3, taken from reference TRBV5-1 and TRBJ1-2): KAGVTQTPRYLIKTRGQQVTLSCSPISGHRSVSWYQQTPGQGLQFLFEYFSETQRNKGNFPGRFSGRQFSNSRSEMNVSTLELGDSALYLCASSLSGNGYTFGSGTRLTVV.

The table lists this clone with a few counts. This chain links TRBV19 with TRBJ1-6; 10 nucleotides line up with TRBD1. J lost 5 bases, V lost 5 bases, and 3 bases had no gene match. Germline CDR1 is LNHDA and CDR2 is SQIVND (reference sequence). CDR3 length: 15 amino acids. The CDR3 DNA sequence: TGTGCCAGTAGTCCGGGACAGGGGAATAATTCACCCCTCCACTTT. This codes for CASSPGQGNNSPLHF.